The entry below gives a single T cell receptor (beta chain) sequence along with its context. This specimen belongs to a study of human T cells and chemical hapten exposure. TCRdb recomputed calls from the RACE reads with MiXCR, one row per CDR3 protein. The sample includes about 140,000 distinct CDR3 sequences, 12% seen only once; the top ten take about 1.3%. Time point of the sample: patch test 2, 6 weeks after DPC sensitization. Treatment defined: therapeutic diphenylcyclopropenone sensitization with weekly scalp DPC. CDR3 size: 14 residues. With 4 bases removed from V and 7 bases from J, the gap between germline ends came to 16 bases. The germline gives CDR1 MNHEY, CDR2 SVGEGT.

This rearrangement joins TRBV6-2 or TRBV6-3 to TRBJ1-2, with D possibly matching TRBD1 (6 bases). The sequence was collected from a woman aged 45 to 65 with alopecia areata. Some clones in this sample may be carry-over from other donors' samples. The sample here was whole blood, taken in connection with sensitization to the hapten diphenylcyclopropenone (DPC). DNA of the CDR3: TGTGCCAGCAGTTCCCGGCGGGGGGCTGGTGGCTACACCTTC. Its translation: CASSSRRGAGGYTF.